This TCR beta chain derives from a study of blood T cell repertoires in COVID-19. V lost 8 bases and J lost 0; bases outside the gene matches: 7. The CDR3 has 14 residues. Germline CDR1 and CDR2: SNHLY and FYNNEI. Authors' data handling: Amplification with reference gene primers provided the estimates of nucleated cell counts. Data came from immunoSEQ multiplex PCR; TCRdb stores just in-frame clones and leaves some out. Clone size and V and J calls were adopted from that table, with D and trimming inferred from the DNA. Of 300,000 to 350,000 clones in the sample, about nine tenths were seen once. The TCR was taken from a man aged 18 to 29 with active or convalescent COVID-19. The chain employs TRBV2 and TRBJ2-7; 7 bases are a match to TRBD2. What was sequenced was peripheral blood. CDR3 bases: TGTGCCAGCGGGAGGGCCGGTGGCTCCTACGAGCAGTACTTC. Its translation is CASGRAGGSYEQYF.